This T cell receptor (beta chain) stems from a study of control samples from healthy donors and cancer patients. The ends were cut back, 5 bases at V and 1 base at J, with 8 bases in the middle. This CDR3 is built from 13 residues. Germline loops: CDR1 MNHEY, CDR2 SVGAGI. Profiling relied on immunoSEQ multiplex PCR, and the TCRdb table lists in-frame clones only, not all of them. Altogether approximately 120,000 clones are present, 85% to 95% being singletons, with the ten largest covering just under 0.6%. The sequence was obtained from an elderly man with head and neck cancer. The sample was PBMCs. This chain connects TRBV6-5 to TRBJ1-1, with D maybe TRBD1 (5 bases). CDR3 amino acids: CASSHGQNTEAFF. CDR3 bases: TGTGCCAGCAGTCATGGACAGAACACTGAAGCTTTCTTT.